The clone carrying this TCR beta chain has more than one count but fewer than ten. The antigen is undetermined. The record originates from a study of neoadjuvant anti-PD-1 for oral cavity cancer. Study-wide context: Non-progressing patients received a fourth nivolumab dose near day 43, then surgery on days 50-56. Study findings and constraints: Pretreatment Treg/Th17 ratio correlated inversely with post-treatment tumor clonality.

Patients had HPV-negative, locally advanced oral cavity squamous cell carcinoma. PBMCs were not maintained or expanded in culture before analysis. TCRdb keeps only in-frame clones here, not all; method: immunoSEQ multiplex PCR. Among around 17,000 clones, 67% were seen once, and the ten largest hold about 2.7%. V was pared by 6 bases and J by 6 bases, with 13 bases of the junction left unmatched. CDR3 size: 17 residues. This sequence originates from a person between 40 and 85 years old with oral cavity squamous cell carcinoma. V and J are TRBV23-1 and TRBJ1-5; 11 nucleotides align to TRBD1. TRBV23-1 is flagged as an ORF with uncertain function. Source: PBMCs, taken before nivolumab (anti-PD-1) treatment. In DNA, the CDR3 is TGCGCCAGCAGGCTAAGAGGGACAGGGGGTCTTAGTCAGCCCCAGCATTTT. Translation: CASRLRGTGGLSQPQHF.